The 13 T cell receptor beta chains given below trace back to one sample, sequenced in a study of T-cell memory formation after mild COVID-19. From the 5' RACE reads, TCRdb called clonotypes with MiXCR, one entry per CDR3 protein. The sample records roughly 310,000 distinct CDR3 sequences, about 16% being singletons. The sequenced material came from PBMCs or a T cell subset sorted from them (not recorded which). Every receptor here comes from a man aged 18 to 30 who had mild COVID-19 (a few samples of this study predate the infection). Cell type and time point are not known.

The chain carries TRBV6-2 or TRBV6-3 and TRBJ1-5; D remains ambiguous. Looked up from germline, CDR1 is MNHEY and CDR2 is SVGEGT. V lost 6 bases, J lost 0 bases, and 9 bases lay in between. The CDR3 totals 14 residues. In DNA, the CDR3 is TGTGCCAGCAGCCGGGCCGATAGCAATCAGCCCCAGCATTTT. Translation gives CASSRADSNQPQHF.

The chain links TRBV12-3 or TRBV12-4 to TRBJ1-4, with 9 nucleotides matching TRBD1. The length of the CDR3 is 17 residues. The J segment lost 8 bases and the V segment lost 3 bases, leaving 13 bases of the junction unmatched. This CDR3 is CASSFSFRGTGYEKLFF. CDR3 DNA: TGTGCCAGCAGTTTCTCGTTTCGGGGGACAGGGTACGAAAAACTGTTTTTT.

The chain has TRBV7-3 and TRBJ1-1; D is possibly TRBD1 (5 bases). The CDR3 consists of 13 residues. Germline V gene sequence: CDR1 SGHTA, CDR2 FQGTGA. V shed 2 bases and J shed 4 bases, with 8 bases lying between them. Here the CDR3 DNA reads TGTGCCAGCAGCTTAGGGGCCACCACTGAAGCTTTCTTT. Encoded protein: CASSLGATTEAFF.

This sequence joins TRBV9 and TRBJ1-2; D is undetermined. V shed 0 bases and J shed 0 bases, with 6 bases lying between them. From germline, CDR1 is SGDLS and CDR2 YYNGEE. This CDR3 contains 14 residues. CDR3 sequence: CASSVGGTNYGYTF. Written as DNA, the CDR3 is TGTGCCAGCAGCGTAGGAGGGACTAACTATGGCTACACCTTC.

This clonotype showed up many times. As DNA, the CDR3 is TGTGCCAGCAGCCTTATAGCGGGGGGGCTCACGGGCACAGATACGCAGTATTTT. Translating gives CASSLIAGGLTGTDTQYF. The chain links TRBV7-2 to TRBJ2-3, with 11 bases that match TRBD2. CDR3 length equals 18 residues. The germline V gene encodes CDR1 SGHTA and CDR2 FQGNSA. V gave up 5 bases and J gave up 1 base; unmatched junction bases: 11.

There are a few counts of this clonotype. The CDR3 DNA sequence: TGTGCCAGCAGTTTAGAACACGGGGGGACAGCAGATACGCAGTATTTT. Translated, it gives CASSLEHGGTADTQYF. The rearrangement uses TRBV12-3 or TRBV12-4 and TRBJ2-3; D is tentatively TRBD1 or TRBD2 (7 bases each). The CDR3 has 16 residues. V lost 1 base to trimming and J lost 4 bases, with 15 bases between them.

The sample holds a few counts of this clonotype. CDR3 amino acids: CASNPQGYYGYTF. In DNA form, the CDR3 reads TGTGCCAGCAACCCACAGGGGTACTATGGCTACACCTTC. This rearrangement joins TRBV6-1 to TRBJ1-2; 7 nucleotides align to TRBD1. Unmatched junction bases numbered 5, after V lost 7 bases and J lost 3 bases. This CDR3 contains 13 residues. CDR1 is MNHNS, CDR2 SASEGT, per germline.

This clonotype turned up a few times. The V call is TRBV5-1, the J call TRBJ2-7, with a weak D call TRBD1 (5 bases). This CDR3 comprises 12 residues. Trimming left V 1 base short and J 5 bases short, with 7 bases between. CDR1 is SGHRS and CDR2 is YFSETQ in the germline V gene. CDR3 in DNA: TGCGCCAGCAGCTTGATAGGGGACGAGCAGTACTTC. Amino acid sequence: CASSLIGDEQYF.

This clonotype showed up just a few times. The V call is TRBV4-1, the J call TRBJ2-6; D is ambiguous. Trimming pared 4 bases from V and 0 bases from J, leaving 10 bases between. CDR1 is MGHRA, CDR2 YSYEKL, per germline. CDR3 size: 16 residues. CDR3 DNA: TGCGCCAGCAGCCCCCACACGAGCTCTGGGGCCAACGTCCTGACTTTC. It specifies CASSPHTSSGANVLTF.

This clonotype was picked up many times. This CDR3 reads CASSEQDRGKLFF. CDR3 sequence (DNA): TGTGCCAGCAGTGAACAGGACAGGGGAAAACTGTTTTTT. The gene calls are TRBV25-1 and TRBJ1-4; TRBD1 agrees at 9 bases. This CDR3 contains 13 residues. Germline CDR1 and CDR2: MGHDK and SYGVNS. J was trimmed by 10 bases and V by 2 bases; bases with no gene match: 2.

The V call is TRBV4-3, the J call TRBJ2-7; 14 bases match TRBD2. The CDR3 has 19 residues. V dropped 0 bases and J dropped 0; count of bases not matched to a gene: 7. The germline gives CDR1 LGHNA, CDR2 YSLEER. CDR3 residues: CASSQESGLAGGGSYEQYF. The CDR3 DNA is TGCGCCAGCAGCCAAGAGAGTGGACTAGCGGGGGGCGGCTCCTACGAGCAGTACTTC.

This clonotype was seen only a few times. The chain recombines TRBV5-1 with TRBJ2-1; either TRBD1 or TRBD2 may supply D (5 bases each). CDR3 length: 14 amino acids. Trimming cost V 3 bases and J 5 bases, with 12 bases left between them. CDR1 and CDR2 (germline): SGHRS, YFSETQ. The DNA of the CDR3 is TGCGCCAGCAGCTACCGGGACCCAGACAATGAGCAGTTCTTC. This codes for CASSYRDPDNEQFF.

The chain is built from TRBV18 and TRBJ1-4, with D uncertain. Germline V CDR1 and CDR2: KGHSH, LQKENI. CDR3 size: 15 residues. V gave up 6 bases and J gave up 4 bases, with 15 bases separating them. The CDR3 DNA sequence: TGTGCCAGCTCGGATAAACCTTCCTTTAATGAAAAACTGTTTTTT. The encoded protein is CASSDKPSFNEKLFF.